The sequence of this T cell receptor beta chain was determined in a study of blood T cells in healthy people across ages (dated by TCRdb to the mid-2010s). The study in broad terms: In model experiments, template switching captured roughly one uniquely barcoded TCR beta cDNA molecule for every two T cells. To track age-related changes in TCR beta repertoire diversity, the study relied on deep sequencing normalized with unique cDNA molecular identifiers. Donors were grouped into four age groups: young (average about 15 years), middle-aged (under 40), aged (62) and long-lived (just over 80). To avoid experimental bias, donors of different ages were distributed randomly across sequencing lanes. Two additional independent replicas of 1 million unique cDNA reads from the same blood draw were analyzed for two donors (one aged 18 to 30 and one aged 80 or older).

Note on this clonotype: Its recognized antigen is unknown. No much larger clone exists at a distance of one base, and base qualities are not known.

Points the paper makes about the study in general: Because the CMV infection status of the donors was unknown, age-related changes in expanded clonotypes may potentially have been confounded. Observed TCR beta diversity per million T cells fell roughly linearly with age, and a significant reduction was already apparent by age around 44. Compared with the aged group, the long-lived group had more naive CD4+ T cells, fewer expanded clones and increased TCR diversity, suggesting age selection. Estimates of total diversity from one million sequenced T cells were regarded as lower bounds and underestimates. Since profiling was done on bulk unsorted PBMCs, naive and antigen-experienced compartments could not be conclusively compared. A strong correlation was found between observed TCR beta diversity and the percentage of naive T cells measured by flow cytometry.

The approximately 40 donors, aged about 6 to 95 years, were systemically healthy Caucasian individuals from Russia. Each donor gave 8 to 10 milliliters of peripheral blood, drawn into EDTA-treated Vacutainer tubes. Ficoll-Paque density-gradient centrifugation was used to isolate PBMCs, with at least 7 million per sample. Total RNA was extracted from PBMCs with Trizol reagent, with at least 5.5 micrograms obtained per sample. Naive CD45RAhigh/CD27high T cell percentages were measured by flow cytometry on a PBMC aliquot from every donor. The germline V gene (reference sequence) gives CDR1 as DFQATT and CDR2 as SNEGSKA. Trimming costs V 1 base and J 5 bases, and their ends lie 20 bases apart. The CDR3 numbers 17 residues from cysteine through phenylalanine. The DNA shown is the 51-base CDR3, in frame from base 1. Receptors were amplified or captured by 5' RACE. These reads were obtained on an Illumina HiSeq 2500. A second PCR of roughly 6 to 12 cycles was performed with a sample-barcoded 5' primer and a J-beta primer mix. A template-switch 5' adaptor carrying 12 random nucleotides introduced a unique molecular identifier onto each TCR beta cDNA molecule. At least 2.5 million CDR3-containing paired-end reads were obtained from each sample. First-strand cDNA was synthesized from all RNA with the Mint cDNA synthesis kit, primed by a TRBC-specific oligonucleotide. After uracil-DNA glycosylase treatment, a first 18-cycle PCR used universal primers M1SS and BC2_uni_R on all cDNA. Turning to the authors' computational methods: Normalization of each sample was performed by random selection of 1 million high-quality reads, each carrying a distinct molecular identifier. Instead of being binned into consensus sequences, reads with shared molecular identifiers were discarded. MiTCR, with a Q25 quality threshold and the strictest error-elimination algorithm, was used for CDR3 identification, clonotype clustering and error correction. A nonparametric unseen species model with Euler transformation was used to estimate a lower bound on total TCR beta diversity. TCRdb's own reprocessing of the public reads used fastp at Q25 and MiXCR and kept productive beta chains. Identical CDR3 proteins give one entry, which carries the most common genes and DNA. What appears here as the V and J calls and clone size reflects TCRdb's work, not the paper's. In this sample the table shows about 900,000 distinct CDR3 sequences, approximately 59% of which occur a single time. Together, the top ten hold around 30% of the sample.

Rearrangement joined TRBV20-1 to TRBJ1-4; the D segment cannot be called with confidence. Sequences were obtained from blood. The TCR was taken from a man in his thirties or forties in good health. The bases read TGCAGTGCTAGAGCGACATTCTCGACTGGGTTCAATGAAAAACTGTTTTTT. Translated, this gives CSARATFSTGFNEKLFF.